Below are 11 T cell receptor beta chains sequenced from a single sample in a study of blood T cell repertoires in COVID-19. Data came from immunoSEQ multiplex PCR; TCRdb stores just in-frame clones and leaves some out. The sample has some 170,000 clones; over 80% are singletons. The sequenced sample was peripheral blood. The receptors derive from a woman aged 70-85 years with acute or convalescent COVID-19.

V and J are TRBV18 and TRBJ2-7, with D tentatively TRBD1 (6 bases). The CDR3 totals 16 residues. Trimming left V 6 bases short and J 1 base short, with 19 bases between. Germline V gene lookup returns CDR1 KGHSH and CDR2 LQKENI. Here the CDR3 reads CASSIMTGLRSYEQYF. The CDR3 nucleotides are TGTGCCAGCTCCATAATGACAGGTCTGAGATCCTACGAGCAGTACTTC.

This clone was counted a single time. Here the CDR3 reads CASRLGQRPDPPYSNQPQHF. CDR3 coding DNA: TGTGCAAGTCGCTTAGGACAGCGCCCCGACCCGCCATATAGCAATCAGCCCCAGCATTTT. The chain is built from TRBV12-2 and TRBJ1-5; TRBD1 is taken as the D call from the table, unchecked against the DNA. TRBV12-2 is designated a pseudogene. The CDR3 contains 20 residues.

The chain links TRBV11-2 to TRBJ2-7; 7 nucleotides line up with TRBD2. The ends lost 2 bases at V and 0 bases at J; junction bases unmatched: 7. Germline CDR1 reads SGHAT; CDR2 reads FQNNGV. The CDR3 covers 16 residues. CDR3 amino acids: CASSLTSLASSYEQYF. CDR3 nucleotide sequence: TGTGCCAGCAGCTTAACTTCACTAGCGAGCTCCTACGAGCAGTACTTC.

V is TRBV6-4 and J is TRBJ1-1, with 8 bases lining up with TRBD1. J lost 5 bases, V lost 6 bases, and 8 bases had no gene match. Germline CDR1 is MRHNA and CDR2 is SNTAGT. The CDR3 extends over 14 amino acids. The CDR3 spells CASRREQGVTEAFF. The CDR3 bases are TGTGCCAGCAGACGAGAACAGGGGGTTACTGAAGCTTTCTTT.

This chain uses TRBV7-2 with TRBJ2-6, with a weak D call TRBD1 (7 bases). CDR1 is SGHTA and CDR2 is FQGNSA in the germline V gene. CDR3 length: 17 residues. V lost 5 bases to trimming and J lost 3 bases, with 17 bases between them. The CDR3 here is CASSAQGGQSGANVLTF. The CDR3 DNA follows: TGTGCCAGCAGCGCCCAGGGGGGACAGAGTGGGGCCAACGTCCTGACTTTC.

This clone was observed a handful of times. DNA for the CDR3: TGTGCCAGCAGCCCTTCGTGGACTAGCGGTACCCAAGAGACCCAGTACTTC. Translated, it gives CASSPSWTSGTQETQYF. This chain uses TRBV3-1 (or the pseudogene TRBV3-2) with TRBJ2-5; 10 positions match TRBD2. Germline lookup yields CDR1 LGHDT and CDR2 YNNKEL (reference sequence). The CDR3 spans 17 residues. J was trimmed by 1 base and V by 4 bases; bases with no gene match: 9.

This chain uses TRBV28 with TRBJ2-5, with 9 bases lining up with TRBD2. In germline, CDR1 is MDHEN, CDR2 SYDVKM. The CDR3 covers 15 residues. V shed 9 bases, J shed 1 base, and the junction held 9 bases outside the gene matches. This CDR3 is CASLAQAGGQETQYF. The CDR3 DNA reads as TGTGCCAGTTTGGCCCAAGCGGGGGGCCAAGAGACCCAGTACTTC.

The rearrangement uses TRBV4-2 and TRBJ2-2; the D is unclear. Germline V gene data show CDR1 as LGHNA and CDR2 as YNFKEQ. CDR3 length equals 16 residues. The V end was cut by 0 bases, the J end by 4 bases, with 12 bases between. CDR3 region: CASSQDFIQTTGELFF. The CDR3 region has the DNA TGTGCCAGCAGCCAAGATTTTATACAGACCACCGGGGAGCTGTTTTTT.

This rearrangement joins TRBV19 to TRBJ1-2; D not resolved. Germline CDR1 and CDR2: LNHDA and SQIVND (reference sequence). V dropped 5 bases and J dropped 4 bases, with 11 bases sitting between them. The CDR3 is 13 amino acids. The CDR3 nucleotides are TGTGCCAGTAGTCCCGCAGCGTTCTATGGCTACACCTTC. It is translated as CASSPAAFYGYTF.

The gene calls are TRBV7-8 and TRBJ2-5; 10 nucleotides align to TRBD2. CDR3 size: 15 residues. The germline V gene has CDR1 SGHVS and CDR2 FQNEAQ. V gave up 1 base and J gave up 7 bases; unmatched junction bases: 6. CDR3 in DNA: TGTGCCAGCAGCTTAGGATCTAGCGGGAGTGGGACCCAGTACTTC. Its protein product is CASSLGSSGSGTQYF.

This clone has only a few counts. This CDR3 is CASSYLEGQPQHF. The DNA of the CDR3 is TGTGCCAGCAGTTACTTGGAGGGCCAGCCCCAGCATTTT. The V and J genes are TRBV6-5 and TRBJ1-5; D gene uncertain. Trimming stripped 1 base from V and 7 bases from J, with 8 bases between. Germline CDR1 and CDR2: MNHEY and SVGAGI. The CDR3 covers 13 residues.